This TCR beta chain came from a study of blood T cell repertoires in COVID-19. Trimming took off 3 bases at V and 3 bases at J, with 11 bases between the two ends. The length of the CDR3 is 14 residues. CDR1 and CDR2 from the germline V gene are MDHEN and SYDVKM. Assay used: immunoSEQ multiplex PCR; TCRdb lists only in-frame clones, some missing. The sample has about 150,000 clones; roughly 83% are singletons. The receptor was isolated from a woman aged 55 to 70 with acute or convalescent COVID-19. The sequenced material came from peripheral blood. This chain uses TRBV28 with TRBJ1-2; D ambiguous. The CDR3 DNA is TGTGCCAGCAGTTTCGAGGGCAGACACTATGGCTACACCTTC. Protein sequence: CASSFEGRHYGYTF.